This TCR beta chain stems from a study of blood T cell repertoires in COVID-19. The assay was immunoSEQ multiplex PCR, and TCRdb's table has in-frame clones only and misses some. The sample shows fewer than 200,000 clones, over 75% of them seen only once. This clone was detected only once. The CDR3 spans 15 residues. Trimming stripped 2 bases from V and 0 bases from J, with 9 bases between. CDR1 SEHNR and CDR2 FQNEAQ come from the germline V gene (reference sequence). The sequence derives from a man in his sixties who had recovered from COVID-19. The rearrangement joins TRBV7-9 to TRBJ2-3; the D is unclear. The sequenced sample was peripheral blood. CDR3 sequence reads: CASSLLKTSTDTQYF. The CDR3 DNA is TGTGCCAGCAGCTTATTAAAGACTAGCACAGATACGCAGTATTTT.